The entry below gives a single T cell receptor (beta chain) sequence along with its context. The antigen is undetermined. The data derive from a study of graft-versus-host responses after intestinal transplantation. About the research overall: In this cohort, recipients had multivisceral, liver-intestinal, or isolated intestinal transplants. Induction with anti-thymocyte globulin, then tacrolimus and steroids for about 3 years, was given to all recipients.

Study-wide results and caveats: Some GvH clones were seen earlier in gut or blood, suggesting intestinal origin. High graft-versus-host to host-versus-graft T cell clonal ratios marked allografts of patients with graft-donor macrochimerism.

Germline V gene sequence: CDR1 MDHEN, CDR2 SYDVKM. The CDR3 runs 15 residues. V dropped 0 bases and J dropped 8; count of bases not matched to a gene: 4. Only in-frame clones appear in the TCRdb table, and some are missing; sequencing was by immunoSEQ multiplex PCR. The top ten hold roughly 0.37% of the sample, which has over 75,000 clones, roughly nine tenths seen once. The sample was unstimulated CD4+ T cells sorted from spleen or lymph node cells, taken before intestinal transplant. This clonotype was sampled from a human donor who received an intestinal transplant. V usage is TRBV28 and J usage is TRBJ1-4; 9 positions match TRBD1. CDR3 coding DNA: TGTGCCAGCAGTTTATGGGGACAGGGTCAAGAAAAACTGTTTTTT. It yields the protein CASSLWGQGQEKLFF.